This is a list of T cell receptor beta chains from one sample in a study of blood T cell repertoires in COVID-19. Assay: immunoSEQ multiplex PCR; the TCRdb copy retains only in-frame clones and omits some. The table has 350,000 or so clones, roughly nine tenths seen once. The specimen sequenced was peripheral blood. Receptor source: a woman aged 55-69 years with COVID-19, enrolled during active disease. Both conserved end residues are part of each CDR3. A D gene is named only where the DNA matches it firmly. Size is omitted from some rows. Given values are once, few, many or a class for expanded clones.

V: TRBV19; D: -; J: TRBJ2-1; size: -; DNA: TGTGCCAGTAATCGAGGAAGGGGTACCCACAATGAGCAGTTCTTC; CDR3: CASNRGRGTHNEQFF
V: TRBV11-2; D: -; J: TRBJ1-1; size: -; DNA: TGTGCCAGCAGCCATACGTTCGGGGGAATGAACACTGAAGCTTTCTTT; CDR3: CASSHTFGGMNTEAFF
V: TRBV23-1; D: TRBD1; J: TRBJ1-2; size: -; DNA: TGCGCCAGCACGGACAGGGGAAGCTATGGCTACACCTTC; CDR3: CASTDRGSYGYTF
V: TRBV6-4; D: -; J: TRBJ1-5; size: -; DNA: TGTGCCAGCAGTGACTCGAACGGGTCGAGTTATCAGCCCCAGCATTTT; CDR3: CASSDSNGSSYQPQHF
V: TRBV18; D: TRBD2; J: TRBJ2-1; size: once; DNA: TGTGCCAGCTCCGGACTAGCGGCGACCAATGAGCAGTTCTTC; CDR3: CASSGLAATNEQFF
V: TRBV5-1; D: -; J: TRBJ1-4; size: -; DNA: TGCGCCAGCAGCTCGCAACGGGATCCTAATGAAAAACTGTTTTTT; CDR3: CASSSQRDPNEKLFF
V: TRBV2; D: TRBD2; J: TRBJ2-1; size: -; DNA: TGTGCCAGCAGTGATAGCGGGGGGGTTAATGAGCAGTTCTTC; CDR3: CASSDSGGVNEQFF
V: TRBV7-6; D: TRBD1; J: TRBJ1-2; size: -; DNA: TGTGCCAGCAGCTCCGGACAGGGGAACTATGGCTACACCTTC; CDR3: CASSSGQGNYGYTF
V: TRBV6-5; D: -; J: TRBJ1-2; size: -; DNA: TGTGCCAGCAGTTACGGGCAGTTTTTTAACTATGGCTACACCTTC; CDR3: CASSYGQFFNYGYTF
V: TRBV18; D: -; J: TRBJ1-1; size: -; DNA: TGTGCCAGCTCATACACCCAAAGGAACACTGAAGCTTTCTTT; CDR3: CASSYTQRNTEAFF
V: TRBV27; D: -; J: TRBJ2-3; size: once; DNA: TGTGCCAGCAGCCTAGCTAGCACAGATACGCAGTATTTT; CDR3: CASSLASTDTQYF
V: TRBV19; D: -; J: TRBJ2-7; size: -; DNA: TGTGCCAGTAGTGCTCCAGGCCGTAGCTCCTACGAGCAGTACTTC; CDR3: CASSAPGRSSYEQYF
V: TRBV7-9; D: -; J: TRBJ1-5; size: -; DNA: TGTGCCAGCAGCTTTCGAGGGAGCAATCAGCCCCAGCATTTT; CDR3: CASSFRGSNQPQHF
V: TRBV5-6; D: TRBD1; J: TRBJ2-1; size: few; DNA: TGTGCCAGCAGCTTGTGGGGACAGGGCCACAATGAGCAGTTCTTC; CDR3: CASSLWGQGHNEQFF
V: TRBV5-1; D: TRBD2; J: TRBJ2-7; size: -; DNA: TGCGCCAGCAGCCCTAGCGGGGTTTCCTACGAGCAGTACTTC; CDR3: CASSPSGVSYEQYF
V: TRBV9; D: -; J: TRBJ2-2; size: -; DNA: TGTGCCAGCTCGGAGACAGGCCAGATCGGCGCCGGGGAGCTGTTTTTT; CDR3: CASSETGQIGAGELFF
V: TRBV19; D: -; J: TRBJ1-5; size: -; DNA: TGTGCCAGTAGTATCCGGGATAGCAATCAGCCCCAGCATTTT; CDR3: CASSIRDSNQPQHF
V: TRBV6-5; D: -; J: TRBJ1-3; size: -; DNA: TGTGCCAGCAGTTACGGACTCTCTGGAAACACCATATATTTT; CDR3: CASSYGLSGNTIYF